Following are 10 T cell receptor beta chains from one sample sequenced in a study of naive and memory T cell subsets. Two oligonucleotides, mixed equimolar, formed the beta constant-region primer covering TRBC1 and TRBC2. TCRdb ran MiXCR on the UMI-ligation and nested PCR reads and lists one entry per CDR3 protein. The sample has tens of thousands of distinct CDR3 sequences, about an eighth seen once; the top ten hold around 0.9%. Sequencing used central memory CD4+ T cells from blood. These receptors all come from a human donor in good health.

The gene calls are TRBV4-1 and TRBJ1-1, with D possibly being TRBD1 (6 bases). V was trimmed by 1 base and J by 2 bases, leaving 8 bases between them. Germline-derived CDR1 and CDR2 are MGHRA and YSYEKL. The CDR3 spans 14 residues. DNA for the CDR3: TGCGCCAGCAGCCAAGGGGACACCAACACTGAAGCTTTCTTT. Protein: CASSQGDTNTEAFF.

In this sample, this clonotype turned up a few times. The chain is built from TRBV29-1 and TRBJ1-1; weak D call: TRBD1 (6 bases). In germline, CDR1 is SQVTM, CDR2 ANQGSEA. V was cut by 7 bases and J by 6 bases, with 12 bases left in between. This CDR3 is 11 amino acids long. CDR3 in DNA: TGCAGCGCGTGGGGGGGCGCTGAAGCTTTCTTT. This codes for CSAWGGAEAFF. Using reference TRBV29-1 and TRBJ1-1 for the parts outside the CDR3, the full variable domain is SAVISQKPSRDICQRGTSLTIQCQVDSQVTMMFWYRQQPGQSLTLIATANQGSEATYESGFVIDKFPISRPNLTFSTLTVSNMSPEDSSIYLCSAWGGAEAFFGQGTRLTVV.

This clonotype was observed many times. The chain links TRBV28 to TRBJ2-4; 13 positions match TRBD2. V gave up 6 bases and J gave up 2 bases; unmatched junction bases: 4. CDR3 length: 16 amino acids. Germline CDR1 reads MDHEN; CDR2 reads SYDVKM. DNA for the CDR3: TGTGCCAGCAGCTTACTAGCGGGAGGGCCCAAAAACATTCAGTACTTC. Protein product: CASSLLAGGPKNIQYF.

This clonotype was detected only a few times. The V gene is TRBV7-9, the J gene TRBJ1-1, with 7 bases lining up with TRBD1. The junction had 8 bases not matched to a gene; V was cut back by 3 bases and J by 4 bases. This CDR3 comprises 15 residues. Germline CDR1 and CDR2: SEHNR and FQNEAQ (reference sequence). The CDR3, as DNA: TGTGCCAGCAGCTTTTACAGGGGTGATGCCACTGAAGCTTTCTTT. Amino acid sequence: CASSFYRGDATEAFF.

This clonotype turned up a few times. The rearrangement uses TRBV20-1 and TRBJ2-1; D remains unclear. CDR1 DFQATT and CDR2 SNEGSKA come from the germline V gene (reference sequence). The CDR3 is 12 amino acids. V lost 4 bases, J lost 2 bases, and 6 bases lay in between. CDR3 protein: CSANLAYNEQFF. The DNA of the CDR3 is TGCAGTGCTAATTTGGCCTACAATGAGCAGTTCTTC.

This chain links TRBV28 with TRBJ2-7, with TRBD2 identical over 10 bases. There are 15 residues in the CDR3. V was pared by 2 bases and J by 4 bases, with 5 bases of the junction left unmatched. Germline CDR1 reads MDHEN; CDR2 reads SYDVKM. CDR3 amino acids: CASSLSLAGVYEQYF. CDR3 coding DNA: TGTGCCAGCAGTTTAAGCCTAGCGGGAGTTTACGAGCAGTACTTC.

The V gene is TRBV2, the J gene TRBJ2-2; maybe TRBD1 (6 bases). V dropped 1 base and J dropped 4 bases, with 10 bases sitting between them. CDR1 and CDR2 from the germline V gene are SNHLY and FYNNEI. The CDR3 runs 15 residues. The CDR3 loop reads CASSEVRGGTGELFF. The CDR3 DNA reads TGTGCCAGCAGTGAAGTCAGGGGCGGCACCGGGGAGCTGTTTTTT.

The chain is built from TRBV6-2 or TRBV6-3 and TRBJ1-5; D may be TRBD1 (6 bases). The CDR3 is made up of 13 amino acids. V gave up 9 bases and J gave up 1 base, with 10 bases separating them. The germline gives CDR1 MNHEY, CDR2 SVGEGT. DNA for the CDR3: TGTGCCAGTACGGACAGAAGCAATCAGCCCCAGCATTTT. This translates into CASTDRSNQPQHF.

This clonotype was detected a few times. The gene calls are TRBV20-1 and TRBJ2-2, with 8 bases identical to TRBD2. The CDR3 contains 15 residues. J lost 7 bases, V lost 2 bases, and 9 bases had no gene match. Germline V gene data show CDR1 as DFQATT and CDR2 as SNEGSKA (reference sequence). The CDR3 DNA reads TGCAGTGCTAGAACCACCGGGACTAGATACGGGGAGCTGTTTTTT. It encodes CSARTTGTRYGELFF.

This clonotype showed up just a few times. The rearrangement joins TRBV18 to TRBJ1-3, with D possibly TRBD1 on 6 matching bases. V was cut by 1 base and J by 2 bases, with 6 bases left in between. Germline CDR1 is KGHSH and CDR2 is LQKENI. There are 14 residues in the CDR3. The CDR3 reads CASSPRTAGNTIYF. CDR3 in DNA: TGTGCCAGCTCACCACGGACAGCTGGAAACACCATATATTTT.